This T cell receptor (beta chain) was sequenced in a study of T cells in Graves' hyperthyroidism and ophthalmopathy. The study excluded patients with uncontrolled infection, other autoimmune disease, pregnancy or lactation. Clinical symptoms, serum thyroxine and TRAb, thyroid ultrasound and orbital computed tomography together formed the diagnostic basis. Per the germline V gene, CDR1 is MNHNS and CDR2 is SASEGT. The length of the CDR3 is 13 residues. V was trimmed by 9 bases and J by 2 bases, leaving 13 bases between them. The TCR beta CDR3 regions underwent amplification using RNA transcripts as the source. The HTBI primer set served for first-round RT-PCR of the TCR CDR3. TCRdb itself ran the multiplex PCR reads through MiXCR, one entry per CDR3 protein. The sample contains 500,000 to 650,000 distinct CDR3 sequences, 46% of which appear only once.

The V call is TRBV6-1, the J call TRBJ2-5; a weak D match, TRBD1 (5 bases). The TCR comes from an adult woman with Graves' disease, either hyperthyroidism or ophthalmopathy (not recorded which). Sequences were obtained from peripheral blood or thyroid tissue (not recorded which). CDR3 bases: TGTGCCAGTCGACAGAATACACAAGAGACCCAGTACTTC. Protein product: CASRQNTQETQYF.